Listed below are T cell receptor beta chains from one sample, sequenced in a study of CXCR3-negative and CXCR3-positive naive CD8 T cells. For each CDR3 protein, TCRdb gives one entry from its re-call of the 5' RACE reads, without DNA. This sample's table has more than 80,000 distinct CDR3 sequences. Sequenced material: naive CXCR3+ CD8+ T cells from blood. These receptors all come from a human donor in good health. Some clones in this sample may be carry-over from other donors' samples. CDR3s include the opening cysteine and the closing phenylalanine or tryptophan.

cdr3_length j_call v_call cdr3_aa
20 TRBJ2-5 TRBV7-2 CASSDRAHLLVAGEKETQYF
16 TRBJ2-7 TRBV11-2 CASSLDSRLGVDEQYF
12 TRBJ2-7 TRBV20-1 CSARDASYEQYF
16 TRBJ2-2 TRBV6-2/TRBV6-3 CASSYSLWGEPGELFF
15 TRBJ2-1 TRBV4-1 CASSRTGTGNNEQFF
16 TRBJ2-5 TRBV7-6 CASSLEAGMAQETQYF
14 TRBJ2-1 TRBV14 CASSQDWGRNEQFF
15 TRBJ2-7 TRBV4-1 CASSPGGTGSYEQYF
15 TRBJ1-2 TRBV14 CASSQSRTGIDGYTF
14 TRBJ1-2 TRBV15 CATSRDRTAYGYTF
17 TRBJ2-2 TRBV4-2 CASSHDLSGRATGELFF
15 TRBJ2-3 TRBV7-9 CASSQPGGKGATQYF
14 TRBJ2-7 TRBV7-6 CASSIRTSSYEQYF
16 TRBJ2-7 TRBV7-2 CASRYDGGVSSYEQYF
15 TRBJ1-1 TRBV4-1 CASSPRSGGSTEAFF
16 TRBJ2-1 TRBV20-1 CSAPTLEGSSYNEQFF
18 TRBJ2-1 TRBV20-1 CSARAPPPAGSRHNEQFF
14 TRBJ2-7 TRBV19 CASSIGGGFAEQYF
14 TRBJ2-7 TRBV28 CASSLRDSTYEQYF
18 TRBJ2-6 TRBV11-2 CASSLGTGDNSGANVLTF
14 TRBJ2-7 TRBV7-9 CASSRQESSYEQYF
11 TRBJ2-7 TRBV5-1 CASNQGNEQYF
12 TRBJ2-1 TRBV6-1 CASGETGNEQFF
14 TRBJ2-7 TRBV20-1 CSANPAEYTYEQYF
16 TRBJ1-5 TRBV5-6 CASSGPGSFSNQPQHF
14 TRBJ2-3 TRBV20-1 CSPPERDLADTQYF
12 TRBJ1-2 TRBV29-1 CSAQDRGDGYTF
14 TRBJ2-1 TRBV12-3/TRBV12-4 CASRTTGELNEQFF
14 TRBJ1-4 TRBV28 CASGPRGAYEKLFF
15 TRBJ2-5 TRBV7-2 CASSLVGGGDRTQYF
16 TRBJ2-3 TRBV28 CASSLGTSSSTDTQYF
13 TRBJ1-2 TRBV20-1 CSARDPENYGYTF
16 TRBJ1-5 TRBV2 CASSEALSHHNQPQHF
14 TRBJ1-1 TRBV10-3 CAISGGGGCTEAFF
15 TRBJ2-3 TRBV12-3/TRBV12-4 CASSPLAGHTDTQYF
13 TRBJ2-7 TRBV5-1 CASSLGARDEQYF
13 TRBJ2-1 TRBV28 CASSSDSPNEQFF
11 TRBJ1-1 TRBV7-9 CASSLLAEAFF
15 TRBJ1-6 TRBV4-3 CASSQDQGRGSPLHF
12 TRBJ2-7 TRBV7-2 CASSYGVDEQYF
14 TRBJ1-1 TRBV10-2 CASKETGGGTEAFF
14 TRBJ1-5 TRBV28 CASKKPHSNQPQHF
13 TRBJ2-3 TRBV27 CASSLSRADTQYF
14 TRBJ1-2 TRBV28 CASSLDRGGYGYTF
14 TRBJ2-7 TRBV11-2 CASIMTGLSDEQYF
13 TRBJ2-1 TRBV19 CASRAGSFGEQFF
15 TRBJ1-2 TRBV7-2 CASSSGPYLSYGYTF
12 TRBJ1-2 TRBV12-3/TRBV12-4 CASSEQGYGYTF
16 TRBJ2-5 TRBV7-9 CASSLGPRDIQETQYF
14 TRBJ2-3 TRBV28 CATSGYSSTDTQYF
16 TRBJ2-1 TRBV12-3/TRBV12-4 CASLPIGGAWGNEQFF